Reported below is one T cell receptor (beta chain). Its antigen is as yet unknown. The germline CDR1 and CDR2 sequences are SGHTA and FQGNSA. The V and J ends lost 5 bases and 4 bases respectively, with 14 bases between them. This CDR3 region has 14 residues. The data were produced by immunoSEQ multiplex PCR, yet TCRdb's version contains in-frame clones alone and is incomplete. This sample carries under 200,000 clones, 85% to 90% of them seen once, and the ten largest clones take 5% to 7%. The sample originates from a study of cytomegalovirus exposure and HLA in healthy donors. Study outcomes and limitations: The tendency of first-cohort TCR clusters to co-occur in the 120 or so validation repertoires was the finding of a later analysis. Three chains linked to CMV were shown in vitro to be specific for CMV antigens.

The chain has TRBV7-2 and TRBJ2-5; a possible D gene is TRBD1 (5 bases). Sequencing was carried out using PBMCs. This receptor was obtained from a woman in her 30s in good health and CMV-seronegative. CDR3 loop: CASSTRRQGETQYF. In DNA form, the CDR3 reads TGTGCCAGCAGCACCCGACGCCAGGGAGAGACCCAGTACTTC.